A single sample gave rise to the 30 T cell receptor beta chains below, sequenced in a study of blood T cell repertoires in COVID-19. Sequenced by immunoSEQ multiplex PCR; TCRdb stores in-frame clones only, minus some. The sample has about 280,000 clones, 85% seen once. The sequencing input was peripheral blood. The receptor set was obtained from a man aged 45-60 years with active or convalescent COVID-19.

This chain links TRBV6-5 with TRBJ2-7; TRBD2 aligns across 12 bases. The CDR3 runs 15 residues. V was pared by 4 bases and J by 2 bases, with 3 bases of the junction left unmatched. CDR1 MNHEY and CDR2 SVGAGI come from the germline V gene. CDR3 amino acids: CASSSWTSGTYEQYF. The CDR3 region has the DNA TGTGCCAGCAGTTCTTGGACTAGCGGGACCTACGAGCAGTACTTC.

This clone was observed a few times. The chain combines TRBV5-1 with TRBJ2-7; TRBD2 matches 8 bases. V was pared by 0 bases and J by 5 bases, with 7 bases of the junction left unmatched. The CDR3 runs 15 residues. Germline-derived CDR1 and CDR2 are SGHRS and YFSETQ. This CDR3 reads CASSLVSGGSDEQYF. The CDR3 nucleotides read TGCGCCAGCAGCTTGGTCTCGGGAGGGTCTGACGAGCAGTACTTC.

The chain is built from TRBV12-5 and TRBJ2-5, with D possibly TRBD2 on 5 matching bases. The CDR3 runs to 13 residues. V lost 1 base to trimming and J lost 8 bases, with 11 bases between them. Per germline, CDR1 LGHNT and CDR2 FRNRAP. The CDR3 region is CASGLGLTDTQYF. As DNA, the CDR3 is TGTGCTAGTGGTTTGGGACTAACCGACACCCAGTACTTC.

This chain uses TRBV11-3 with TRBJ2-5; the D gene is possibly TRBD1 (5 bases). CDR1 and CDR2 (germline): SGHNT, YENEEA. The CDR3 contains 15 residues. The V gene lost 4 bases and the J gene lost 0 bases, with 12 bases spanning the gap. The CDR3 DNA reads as TGTGCCAGCAGCTCTGGCAGGGCGTACCAAGAGACCCAGTACTTC. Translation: CASSSGRAYQETQYF.

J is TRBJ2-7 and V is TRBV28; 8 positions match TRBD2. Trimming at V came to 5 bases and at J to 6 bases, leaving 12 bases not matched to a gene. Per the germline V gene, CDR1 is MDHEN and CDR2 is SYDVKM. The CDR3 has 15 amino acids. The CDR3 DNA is TGTGCCAGCAGTCTCTGGGCGGGAGGTTCGGGCGAGCAGTACTTC. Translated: CASSLWAGGSGEQYF.

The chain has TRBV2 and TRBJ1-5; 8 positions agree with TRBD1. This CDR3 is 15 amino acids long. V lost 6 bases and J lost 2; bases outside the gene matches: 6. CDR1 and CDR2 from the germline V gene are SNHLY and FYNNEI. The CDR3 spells CASSLDRGGNQPQHF. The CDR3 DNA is TGTGCCAGCAGCCTCGACAGGGGCGGCAATCAGCCCCAGCATTTT.

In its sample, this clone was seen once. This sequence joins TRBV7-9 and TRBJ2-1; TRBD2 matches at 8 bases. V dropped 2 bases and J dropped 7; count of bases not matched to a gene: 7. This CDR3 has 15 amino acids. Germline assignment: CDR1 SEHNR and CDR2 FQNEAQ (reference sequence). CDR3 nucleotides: TGTGCCAGCAGCTTAAGGCGCGCGGGAGGAAATGAGCAGTTCTTC. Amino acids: CASSLRRAGGNEQFF.

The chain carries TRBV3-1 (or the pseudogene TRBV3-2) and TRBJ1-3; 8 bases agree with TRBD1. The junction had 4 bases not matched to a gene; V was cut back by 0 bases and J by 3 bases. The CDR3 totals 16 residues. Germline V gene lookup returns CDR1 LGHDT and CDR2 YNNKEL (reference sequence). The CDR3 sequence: CASSQDQGARGNTIYF. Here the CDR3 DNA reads TGTGCCAGCAGCCAAGACCAGGGGGCGCGTGGAAACACCATATATTTT.

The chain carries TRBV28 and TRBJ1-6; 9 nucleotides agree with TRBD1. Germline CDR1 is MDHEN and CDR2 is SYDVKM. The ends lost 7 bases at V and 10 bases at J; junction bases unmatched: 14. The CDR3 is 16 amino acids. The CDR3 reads CASTSGAGQGRSPLHF. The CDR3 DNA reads TGTGCCAGCACCTCCGGGGCGGGACAGGGACGATCACCCCTCCACTTT.

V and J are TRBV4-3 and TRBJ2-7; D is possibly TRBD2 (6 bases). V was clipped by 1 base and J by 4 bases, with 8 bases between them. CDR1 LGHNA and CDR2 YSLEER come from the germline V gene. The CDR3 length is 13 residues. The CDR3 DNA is TGCGCCAGCAGCCAAGTTCTAGCGTACGAGCAGTACTTC. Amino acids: CASSQVLAYEQYF.

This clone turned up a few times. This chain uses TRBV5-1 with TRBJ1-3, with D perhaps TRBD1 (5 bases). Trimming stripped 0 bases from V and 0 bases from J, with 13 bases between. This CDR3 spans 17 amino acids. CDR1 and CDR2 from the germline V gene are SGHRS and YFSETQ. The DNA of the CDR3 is TGCGCCAGCAGCTTGGCGCCAGGGTATAGCTCTGGAAACACCATATATTTT. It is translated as CASSLAPGYSSGNTIYF.

The CDR3 is CASRLDRGLQPQHF. In DNA form, the CDR3 reads TGTGCCAGCAGACTAGACAGGGGGCTTCAGCCCCAGCATTTT. This rearrangement joins TRBV6-5 to TRBJ1-5; 10 bases are shared with TRBD1. After removal of 6 bases from V and 6 bases from J, the junction contained 5 bases not matched to a gene. Per the germline V gene, CDR1 is MNHEY and CDR2 is SVGAGI. The CDR3 contains 14 residues.

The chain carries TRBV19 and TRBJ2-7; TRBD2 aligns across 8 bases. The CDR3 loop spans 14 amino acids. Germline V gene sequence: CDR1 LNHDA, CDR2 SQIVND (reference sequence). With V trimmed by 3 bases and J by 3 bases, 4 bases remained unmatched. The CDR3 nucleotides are TGTGCCAGTAGTATTGGCGGGGGGTTCTACGAGCAGTACTTC. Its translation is CASSIGGGFYEQYF.

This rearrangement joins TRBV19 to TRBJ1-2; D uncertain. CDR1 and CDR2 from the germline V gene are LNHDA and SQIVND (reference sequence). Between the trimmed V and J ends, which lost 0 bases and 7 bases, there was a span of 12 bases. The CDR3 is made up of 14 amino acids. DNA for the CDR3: TGTGCCAGTAGTATAGATCGTGAGGTTCGTGGCTACACCTTC. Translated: CASSIDREVRGYTF.

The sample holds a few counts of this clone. CDR3 DNA: TGTGCCAGCAGCTCCGACAGGGTTGACAACTATGGCTACACCTTC. Residues: CASSSDRVDNYGYTF. The chain employs TRBV5-6 and TRBJ1-2, with 7 bases lining up with TRBD1. The CDR3 contains 15 residues. Germline CDR1 reads SGHDT; CDR2 reads YYEEEE. V shed 3 bases and J 2 bases; nucleotides not matched to a gene: 7.

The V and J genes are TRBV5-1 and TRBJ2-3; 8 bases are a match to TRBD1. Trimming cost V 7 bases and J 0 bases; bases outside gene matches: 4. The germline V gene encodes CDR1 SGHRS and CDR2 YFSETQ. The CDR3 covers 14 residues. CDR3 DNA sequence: TGCGCCAGCTACGACAGGGGTAGCACAGATACGCAGTATTTT. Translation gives CASYDRGSTDTQYF. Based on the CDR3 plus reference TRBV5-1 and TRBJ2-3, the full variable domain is KAGVTQTPRYLIKTRGQQVTLSCSPISGHRSVSWYQQTPGQGLQFLFEYFSETQRNKGNFPGRFSGRQFSNSRSEMNVSTLELGDSALYLCASYDRGSTDTQYFGPGTRLTVL.

The DNA for the CDR3 is TGCGCCAGCAGCTTGAACCAACCAGATAACACTGAAGCTTTCTTT. Its translation: CASSLNQPDNTEAFF. The chain links TRBV5-1 to TRBJ1-1, with D uncertain. Per germline, CDR1 SGHRS and CDR2 YFSETQ. V lost 1 base and J lost 2, with 12 bases in between. This CDR3 comprises 15 residues.

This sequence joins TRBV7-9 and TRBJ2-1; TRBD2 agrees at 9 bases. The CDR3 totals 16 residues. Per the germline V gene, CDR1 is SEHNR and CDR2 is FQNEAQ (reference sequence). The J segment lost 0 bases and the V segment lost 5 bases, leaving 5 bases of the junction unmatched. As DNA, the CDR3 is TGTGCCAGCAGCCCCCTAGCGGGAAACTCCTACAATGAGCAGTTCTTC. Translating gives CASSPLAGNSYNEQFF.

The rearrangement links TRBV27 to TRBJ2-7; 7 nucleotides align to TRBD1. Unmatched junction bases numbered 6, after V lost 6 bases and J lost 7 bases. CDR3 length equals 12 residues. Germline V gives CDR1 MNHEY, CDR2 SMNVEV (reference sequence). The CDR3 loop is CASSLTGVEQYF. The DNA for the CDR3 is TGTGCCAGCAGCCTAACAGGGGTAGAGCAGTACTTC.

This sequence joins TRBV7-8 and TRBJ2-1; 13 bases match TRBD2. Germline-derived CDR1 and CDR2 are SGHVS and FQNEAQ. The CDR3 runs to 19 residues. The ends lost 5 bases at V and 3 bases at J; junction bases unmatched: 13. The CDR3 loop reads CASSKRTSGRGIHYNEQFF. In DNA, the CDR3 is TGTGCCAGCAGCAAACGGACTAGCGGGAGAGGGATCCACTACAATGAGCAGTTCTTC.

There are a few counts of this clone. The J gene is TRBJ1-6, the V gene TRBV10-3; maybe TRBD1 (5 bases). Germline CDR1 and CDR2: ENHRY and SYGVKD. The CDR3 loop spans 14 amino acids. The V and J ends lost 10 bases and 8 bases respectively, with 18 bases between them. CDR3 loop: CATSGTSSDSPLHF. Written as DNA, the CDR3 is TGTGCCACCTCCGGGACTTCCTCCGATTCACCCCTCCACTTT.

The CDR3 is CATSDLTVYGYTF. The CDR3 DNA reads as TGTGCCACCAGTGATTTGACAGTTTATGGCTACACCTTC. V usage is TRBV24-1 and J usage is TRBJ1-2; D remains ambiguous. CDR1 is KGHDR and CDR2 is SFDVKD in the germline V gene. The CDR3 has 13 amino acids. Trimming took 0 bases from V and 5 from J, leaving 6 bases between them.

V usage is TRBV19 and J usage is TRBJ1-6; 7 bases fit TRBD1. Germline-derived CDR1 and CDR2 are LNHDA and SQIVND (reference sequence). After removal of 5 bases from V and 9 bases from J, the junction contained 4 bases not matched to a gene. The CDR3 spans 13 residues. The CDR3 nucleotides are TGTGCCAGTAGTTTGGCAGGGGGTTCACCCCTCCACTTT. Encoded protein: CASSLAGGSPLHF.

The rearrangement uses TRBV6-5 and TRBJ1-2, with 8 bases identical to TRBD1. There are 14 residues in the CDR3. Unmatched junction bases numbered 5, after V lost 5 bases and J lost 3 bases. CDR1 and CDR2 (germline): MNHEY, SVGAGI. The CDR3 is CASSPGGADYGYTF. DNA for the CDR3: TGTGCCAGCAGTCCAGGGGGCGCGGACTATGGCTACACCTTC.

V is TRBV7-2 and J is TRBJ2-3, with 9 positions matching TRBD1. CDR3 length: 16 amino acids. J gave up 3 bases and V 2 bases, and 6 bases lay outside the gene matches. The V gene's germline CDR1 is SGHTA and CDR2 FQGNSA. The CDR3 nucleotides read TGTGCCAGCAGCTTAATGGGACAGGGTGGAACAGATACGCAGTATTTT. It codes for CASSLMGQGGTDTQYF.

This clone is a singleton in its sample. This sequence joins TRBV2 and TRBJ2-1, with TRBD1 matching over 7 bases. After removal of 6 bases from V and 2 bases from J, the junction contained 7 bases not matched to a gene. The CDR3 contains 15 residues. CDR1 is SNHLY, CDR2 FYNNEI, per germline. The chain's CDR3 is CASSVDRLTYNEQFF. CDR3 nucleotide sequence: TGTGCCAGCAGCGTGGACAGGTTGACCTACAATGAGCAGTTCTTC.

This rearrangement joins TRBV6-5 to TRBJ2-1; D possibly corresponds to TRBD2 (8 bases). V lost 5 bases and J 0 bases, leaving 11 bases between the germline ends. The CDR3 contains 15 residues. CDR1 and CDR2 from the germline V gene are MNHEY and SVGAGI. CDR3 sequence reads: CASSREGASYNEQFF. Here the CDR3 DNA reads TGTGCCAGCAGTCGGGAGGGGGCCTCCTACAATGAGCAGTTCTTC.

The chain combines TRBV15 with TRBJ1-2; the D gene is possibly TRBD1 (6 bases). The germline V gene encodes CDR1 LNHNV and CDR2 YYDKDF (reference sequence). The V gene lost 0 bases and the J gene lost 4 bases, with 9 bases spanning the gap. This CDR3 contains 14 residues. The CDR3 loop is CATSREGGGYGYTF. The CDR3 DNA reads TGTGCCACCAGCAGAGAAGGGGGTGGCTATGGCTACACCTTC.

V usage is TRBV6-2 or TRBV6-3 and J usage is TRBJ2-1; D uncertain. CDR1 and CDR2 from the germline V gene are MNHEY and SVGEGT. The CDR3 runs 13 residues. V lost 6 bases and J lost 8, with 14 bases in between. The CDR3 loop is CASSPVRAHEQFF. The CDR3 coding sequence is TGTGCCAGCAGCCCGGTTCGCGCCCATGAGCAGTTCTTC.

The chain's CDR3 is CASSATSITDTQYF. The CDR3 DNA sequence: TGTGCCAGTAGTGCCACTTCCATCACAGATACGCAGTATTTT. This sequence joins TRBV19 and TRBJ2-3; D uncertain. The CDR3 sequence is 14 residues long. With 5 bases removed from V and 2 bases from J, the gap between germline ends came to 11 bases. CDR1 is LNHDA and CDR2 is SQIVND in the germline V gene (reference sequence).